These 15 T cell receptor beta chains were all obtained from the same sample, sequenced in a study of graft-versus-host responses after intestinal transplantation. Responders (approximately 200,000, CFSE-labeled) met approximately 200,000 stimulators that were irradiated and violet-dye-labeled. Assay used: immunoSEQ multiplex PCR; TCRdb lists only in-frame clones, some missing. The sample yields 20,000 to 25,000 clones, about 45% seen once. Sequenced here: alloreactive CD8+ T cells from a mixed lymphocyte reaction culture, sampled before transplantation. Stated subset: CFSE-low proliferating T cells sorted from approximately 6-day pre-transplant mixed lymphocyte reaction (GvH or HvG direction). These receptors came from a human patient who was an organ donor for intestinal transplantation.

This clone rates as medium-sized (0.01 to 0.1%). The CDR3 nucleotides read TGTGCCAGCAGTCGCACAGGGGGCAAAGCCTACGAGCAGTACTTC. Translating it yields CASSRTGGKAYEQYF. This chain joins TRBV27 and TRBJ2-7; 9 bases map to TRBD1. Germline V gene data show CDR1 as MNHEY and CDR2 as SMNVEV (reference sequence). Losses at the gene ends were 5 bases for V and 2 bases for J; bases not matched to a gene: 7. This CDR3 spans 15 amino acids.

The chain carries TRBV5-6 and TRBJ2-5; D might be TRBD1 (6 bases). This CDR3 is built from 13 residues. Trimming removed 4 bases from V and 4 bases from J, with 11 bases in between. CDR1 and CDR2 from the germline V gene are SGHDT and YYEEEE. The CDR3 DNA is TGTGCCAGCAGCCCCGACAGGCTAGAGACCCAGTACTTC. Translated: CASSPDRLETQYF.

V usage is TRBV4-2 and J usage is TRBJ2-2; 9 positions match TRBD2. The germline V gene encodes CDR1 LGHNA and CDR2 YNFKEQ. V gave up 3 bases and J gave up 3 bases; unmatched junction bases: 20. The CDR3 spans 21 residues. The CDR3, as DNA: TGTGCCAGCAGCCACCCCGGGGAAAGGCGGGAGGGCCTTTCGGACACCGGGGAGCTGTTTTTT. Translation gives CASSHPGERREGLSDTGELFF.

The CDR3 sequence is CASSFGSQETQYF. DNA for the CDR3: TGTGCCAGCAGCTTCGGCAGCCAAGAGACCCAGTACTTC. The chain joins TRBV7-9 to TRBJ2-5; D unclear. The CDR3 covers 13 residues. Trimming removed 3 bases at V and 1 base at J, with 6 bases between. Germline-derived CDR1 and CDR2 are SEHNR and FQNEAQ (reference sequence).

As concerns this clone: One junction end does not reproduce the germline sequence, and a read error may be involved. The V call is TRBV7-9, the J call TRBJ2-1; D remains ambiguous. Germline V gives CDR1 SEHNR, CDR2 FQNEAQ (reference sequence). The CDR3 consists of 15 residues. This CDR3 reads CVSRPTQSSYNEQFF. The CDR3 bases are TGTGTCAGCAGACCTACCCAAAGCTCCTACAATGAGCAGTTCTTC.

This clone was seen a few times. The chain couples TRBV6-4 to TRBJ1-5, with a tentative D call TRBD1 (5 bases). CDR3 length equals 13 residues. Trimming pared 3 bases from V and 3 bases from J, leaving 6 bases between. Germline V gene data show CDR1 as MRHNA and CDR2 as SNTAGT. Here the CDR3 DNA reads TGTGCCAGCAGTGAGACAGCCAATCAGCCCCAGCATTTT. Translating gives CASSETANQPQHF.

This clone showed up just a few times. This rearrangement joins TRBV11-2 to TRBJ1-2; 7 bases are shared with TRBD1. The CDR3 extends over 14 amino acids. Germline-derived CDR1 and CDR2 are SGHAT and FQNNGV. The junction had 4 bases not matched to a gene; V was cut back by 3 bases and J by 3 bases. The CDR3 sequence is CASSLAGQHYGYTF. In nucleotides, the CDR3 is TGTGCCAGCAGCTTGGCGGGACAGCACTATGGCTACACCTTC.

This clone was observed a few times. The chain recombines TRBV11-2 with TRBJ2-3; TRBD2 is a possible D gene (6 bases). The CDR3 spans 16 residues. Germline values: CDR1 SGHAT, CDR2 FQNNGV. The germline V and J ends were trimmed by 1 base and 2 bases, with 13 bases remaining between them. As DNA, the CDR3 is TGTGCCAGCAGCTTAGGGAGGGGCGGATTCACAGATACGCAGTATTTT. Its translation is CASSLGRGGFTDTQYF.

V and J are TRBV21-1 and TRBJ2-5; TRBD1, the table's D call, was not compared with the DNA. TRBV21-1 is noted as a pseudogene. This CDR3 is built from 16 residues. The CDR3 loop reads CASNQQGAGRAETQYF. The CDR3 DNA reads TGTGCCAGCAACCAACAGGGGGCGGGGAGGGCAGAGACCCAGTACTTC.

This chain joins TRBV2 and TRBJ2-1; the D gene is possibly TRBD1 (6 bases). There are 17 residues in the CDR3. CDR1 SNHLY and CDR2 FYNNEI come from the germline V gene. Trimming took 4 bases from V and 8 from J, leaving 24 bases between them. This CDR3 reads CASSAPGRQGNSDEQFF. The CDR3 DNA reads as TGTGCCAGCAGTGCCCCCGGCCGGCAGGGGAATAGCGATGAGCAGTTCTTC.

There are a few counts of this clone. This rearrangement joins TRBV4-1 to TRBJ2-1, with TRBD2 as a possible D gene (6 bases). Trimming left V 5 bases short and J 8 bases short, with 16 bases between. CDR1 MGHRA and CDR2 YSYEKL come from the germline V gene. The CDR3 loop spans 14 amino acids. Here the CDR3 DNA reads TGCGCCAGCAGCGCGCGGGACTCCGTCGATGAGCAGTTCTTC. Amino acids: CASSARDSVDEQFF.

This clone was picked up a small number of times. The rearrangement joins TRBV6-6 to TRBJ2-5, with 8 bases aligning to TRBD1. The germline gives CDR1 MNHNY, CDR2 SVGAGI (reference sequence). CDR3 length equals 15 residues. With V trimmed by 2 bases and J by 4 bases, 6 bases remained unmatched. CDR3 bases: TGTGCCAGCAGTTACCTACAGGGGGTAGCAGAGACCCAGTACTTC. It translates to CASSYLQGVAETQYF.

This clone was counted a few times. The V gene is TRBV30, the J gene TRBJ2-7, with TRBD2 as a possible D gene (5 bases). The V end lost 2 bases, the J end lost 3 bases, and 14 bases lay between the germline ends. In germline, CDR1 is GTSNPN, CDR2 SVGIG (reference sequence). The CDR3 covers 14 residues. CDR3 coding DNA: TGTGCCTGGAGTCTCACATCCACTAGCTACGAGCAGTACTTC. Residues: CAWSLTSTSYEQYF.

This chain connects TRBV5-1 to TRBJ2-5, with no clear D. The CDR3 has 13 amino acids. Germline assignment: CDR1 SGHRS and CDR2 YFSETQ. V dropped 1 base and J dropped 5 bases, with 9 bases sitting between them. The CDR3 DNA is TGCGCCAGCAGCTTGTGGGTAGGGGAGACCCAGTACTTC. Protein: CASSLWVGETQYF. The whole variable domain, remainder taken from reference TRBV5-1 and TRBJ2-5, is KAGVTQTPRYLIKTRGQQVTLSCSPISGHRSVSWYQQTPGQGLQFLFEYFSETQRNKGNFPGRFSGRQFSNSRSEMNVSTLELGDSALYLCASSLWVGETQYFGPGTRLLVL.

This clone is termed medium-sized (0.01 to 0.1%). The chain couples TRBV5-5 to TRBJ2-7, with 9 bases identical to TRBD1. Germline CDR1 is SGHKS and CDR2 is YYEKEE (reference sequence). J gave up 2 bases and V 4 bases, and 4 bases lay outside the gene matches. CDR3 size: 14 residues. This chain's CDR3 is CASSQTGGAYEQYF. The CDR3 bases are TGTGCCAGCAGCCAGACAGGGGGAGCCTACGAGCAGTACTTC.